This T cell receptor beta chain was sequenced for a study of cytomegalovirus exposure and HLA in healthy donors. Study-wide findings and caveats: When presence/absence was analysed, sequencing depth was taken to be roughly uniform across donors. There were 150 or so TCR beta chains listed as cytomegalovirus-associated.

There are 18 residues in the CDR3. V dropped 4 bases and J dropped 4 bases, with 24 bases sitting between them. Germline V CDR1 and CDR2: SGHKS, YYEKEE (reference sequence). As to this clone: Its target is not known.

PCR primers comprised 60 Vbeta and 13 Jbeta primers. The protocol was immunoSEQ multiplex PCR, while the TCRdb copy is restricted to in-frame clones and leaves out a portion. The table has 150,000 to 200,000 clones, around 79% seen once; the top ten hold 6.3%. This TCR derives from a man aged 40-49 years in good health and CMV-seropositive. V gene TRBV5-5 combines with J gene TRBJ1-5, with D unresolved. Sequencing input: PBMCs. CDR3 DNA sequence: TGTGCCAGCAGCAGAGACGGAGGCGGGGTTGGGATGAATCAGCCCCAGCATTTT. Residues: CASSRDGGGVGMNQPQHF.